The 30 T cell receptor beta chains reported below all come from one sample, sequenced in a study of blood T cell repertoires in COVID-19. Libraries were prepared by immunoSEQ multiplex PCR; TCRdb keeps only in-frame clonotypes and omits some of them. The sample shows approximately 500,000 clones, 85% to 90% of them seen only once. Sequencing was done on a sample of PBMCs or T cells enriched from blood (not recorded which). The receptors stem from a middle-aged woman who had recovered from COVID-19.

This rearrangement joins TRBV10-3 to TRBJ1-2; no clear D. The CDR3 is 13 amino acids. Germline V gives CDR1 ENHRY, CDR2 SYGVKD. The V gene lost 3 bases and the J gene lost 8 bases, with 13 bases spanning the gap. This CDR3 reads CAISDAPGEGYTF. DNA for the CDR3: TGTGCCATCAGTGACGCTCCCGGTGAGGGCTACACCTTC.

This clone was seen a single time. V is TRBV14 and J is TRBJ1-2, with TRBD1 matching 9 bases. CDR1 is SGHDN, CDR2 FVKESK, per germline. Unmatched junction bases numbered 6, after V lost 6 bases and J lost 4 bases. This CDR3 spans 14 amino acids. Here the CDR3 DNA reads TGTGCCAGCAGTGAAGGACAGGGGCGCTATGGCTACACCTTC. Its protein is CASSEGQGRYGYTF.

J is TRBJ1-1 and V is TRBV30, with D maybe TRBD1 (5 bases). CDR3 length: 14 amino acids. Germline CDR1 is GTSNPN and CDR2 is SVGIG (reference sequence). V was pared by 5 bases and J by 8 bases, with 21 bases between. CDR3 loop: CAWGPLGRVSEAFF. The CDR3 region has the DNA TGTGCCTGGGGTCCCCTCGGCAGGGTTTCCGAAGCTTTCTTT.

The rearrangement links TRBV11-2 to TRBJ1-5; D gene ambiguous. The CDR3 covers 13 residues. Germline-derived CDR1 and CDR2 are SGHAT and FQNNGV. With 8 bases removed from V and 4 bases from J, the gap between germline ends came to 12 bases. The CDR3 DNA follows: TGTGCCAGCGGGCGGGGTCAGAATCAGCCCCAGCATTTT. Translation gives CASGRGQNQPQHF.

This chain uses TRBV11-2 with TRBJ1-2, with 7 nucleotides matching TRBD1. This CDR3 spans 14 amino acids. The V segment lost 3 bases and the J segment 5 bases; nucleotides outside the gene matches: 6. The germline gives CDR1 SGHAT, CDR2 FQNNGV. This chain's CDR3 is CASSLETGYYGYTF. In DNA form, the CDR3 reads TGTGCCAGCAGCTTGGAGACAGGGTATTATGGCTACACCTTC. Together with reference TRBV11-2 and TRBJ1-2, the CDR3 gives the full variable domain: EAGVAQSPRYKIIEKRQSVAFWCNPISGHATLYWYQQILGQGPKLLIQFQNNGVVDDSQLPKDRFSAERLKGVDSTLKIQPAKLEDSAVYLCASSLETGYYGYTFGSGTRLTVV.

The CDR3 DNA follows: TGTGCCAGTAGGCCCCAGGGGGTACTTGTCGATGAGCAGTTCTTC. Residues: CASRPQGVLVDEQFF. The V gene is TRBV19, the J gene TRBJ2-1; 7 bases fit TRBD1. This CDR3 region has 15 residues. J was trimmed by 8 bases and V by 6 bases; bases with no gene match: 13. Germline lookup yields CDR1 LNHDA and CDR2 SQIVND (reference sequence).

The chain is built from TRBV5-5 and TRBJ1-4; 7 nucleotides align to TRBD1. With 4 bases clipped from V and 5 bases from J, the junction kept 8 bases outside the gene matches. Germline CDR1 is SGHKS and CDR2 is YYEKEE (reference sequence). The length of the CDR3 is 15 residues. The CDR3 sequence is CASSPGTALNEKLFF. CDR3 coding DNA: TGTGCCAGCAGCCCAGGGACAGCCCTAAATGAAAAACTGTTTTTT.

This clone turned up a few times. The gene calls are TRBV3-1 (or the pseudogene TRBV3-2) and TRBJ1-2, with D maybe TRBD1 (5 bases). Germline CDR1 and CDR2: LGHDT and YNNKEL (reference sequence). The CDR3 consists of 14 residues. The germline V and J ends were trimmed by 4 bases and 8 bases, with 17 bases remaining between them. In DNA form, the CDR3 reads TGTGCCAGCAGCCGCTCCGGGGGGGAGGGCGGCTACACCTTC. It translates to CASSRSGGEGGYTF.

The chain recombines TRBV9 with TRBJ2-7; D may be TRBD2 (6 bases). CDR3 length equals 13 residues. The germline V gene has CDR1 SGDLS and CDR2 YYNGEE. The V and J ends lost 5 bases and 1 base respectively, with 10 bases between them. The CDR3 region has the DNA TGTGCCAGCAGTGACGCGGGGTCCTACGAGCAGTACTTC. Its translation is CASSDAGSYEQYF.

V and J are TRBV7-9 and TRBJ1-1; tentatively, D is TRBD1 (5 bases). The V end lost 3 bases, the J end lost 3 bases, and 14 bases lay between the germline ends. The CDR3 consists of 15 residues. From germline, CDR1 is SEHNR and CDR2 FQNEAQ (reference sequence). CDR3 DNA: TGTGCCAGCAGCTTCACGGGGGGGTTGGACACTGAAGCTTTCTTT. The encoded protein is CASSFTGGLDTEAFF.

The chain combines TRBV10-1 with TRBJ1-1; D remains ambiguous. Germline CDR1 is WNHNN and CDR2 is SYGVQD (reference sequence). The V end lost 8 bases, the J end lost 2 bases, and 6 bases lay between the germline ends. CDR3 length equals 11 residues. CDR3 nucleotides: TGCGCCAGCGGAGAAAACACTGAAGCTTTCTTT. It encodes CASGENTEAFF.

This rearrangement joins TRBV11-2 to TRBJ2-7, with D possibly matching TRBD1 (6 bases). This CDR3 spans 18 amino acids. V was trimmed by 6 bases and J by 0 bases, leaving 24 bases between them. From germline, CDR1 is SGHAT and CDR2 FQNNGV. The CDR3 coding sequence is TGTGCCAGCAGGGCCCTTCAGAGCAGGGGCAGGGTCTCCTACGAGCAGTACTTC. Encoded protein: CASRALQSRGRVSYEQYF.

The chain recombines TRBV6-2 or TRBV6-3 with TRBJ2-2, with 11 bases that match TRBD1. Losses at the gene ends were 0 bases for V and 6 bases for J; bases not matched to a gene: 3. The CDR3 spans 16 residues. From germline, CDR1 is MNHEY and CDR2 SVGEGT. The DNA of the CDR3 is TGTGCCAGCAGTTACTCGCCGGGACAGGGGGCCGGGGAGCTGTTTTTT. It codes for CASSYSPGQGAGELFF.

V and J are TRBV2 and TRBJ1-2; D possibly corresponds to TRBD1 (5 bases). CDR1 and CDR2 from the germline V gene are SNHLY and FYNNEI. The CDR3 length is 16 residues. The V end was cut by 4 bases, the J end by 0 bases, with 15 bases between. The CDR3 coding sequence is TGTGCCAGCAGTGCGGTGATACAGGCTACTAACTATGGCTACACCTTC. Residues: CASSAVIQATNYGYTF. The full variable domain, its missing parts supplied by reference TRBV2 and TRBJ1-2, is EPEVTQTPSHQVTQMGQEVILRCVPISNHLYFYWYRQILGQKVEFLVSFYNNEISEKSEIFDDQFSVERPDGSNFTLKIRSTKLEDSAMYFCASSAVIQATNYGYTFGSGTRLTVV.

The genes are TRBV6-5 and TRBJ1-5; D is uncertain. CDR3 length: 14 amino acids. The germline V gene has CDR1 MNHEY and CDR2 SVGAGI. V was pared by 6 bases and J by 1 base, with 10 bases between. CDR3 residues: CASRRVISNQPQHF. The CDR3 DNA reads TGTGCCAGCAGGAGGGTTATCAGCAATCAGCCCCAGCATTTT.

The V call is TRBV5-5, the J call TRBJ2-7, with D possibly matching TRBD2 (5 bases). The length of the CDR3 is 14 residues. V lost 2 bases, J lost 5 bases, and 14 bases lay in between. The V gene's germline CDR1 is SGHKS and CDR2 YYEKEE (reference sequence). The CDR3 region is CASSFGRRSDEQYF. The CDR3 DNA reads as TGTGCCAGCAGCTTCGGGCGGAGGAGCGACGAGCAGTACTTC.

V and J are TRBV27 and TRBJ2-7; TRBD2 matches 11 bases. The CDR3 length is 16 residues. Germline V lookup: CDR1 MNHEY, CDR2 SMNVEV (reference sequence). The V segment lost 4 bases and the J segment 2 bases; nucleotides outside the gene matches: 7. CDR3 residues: CASSSPLTSGAYEQYF. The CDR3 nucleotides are TGTGCCAGCAGTTCCCCCCTGACTAGCGGGGCCTACGAGCAGTACTTC.

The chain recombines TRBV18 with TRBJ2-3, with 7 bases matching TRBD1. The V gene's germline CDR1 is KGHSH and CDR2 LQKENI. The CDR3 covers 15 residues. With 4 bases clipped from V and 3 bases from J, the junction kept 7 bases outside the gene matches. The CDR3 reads CASSRPGQPTDTQYF. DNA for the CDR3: TGTGCCAGCTCACGCCCGGGACAGCCGACAGATACGCAGTATTTT.

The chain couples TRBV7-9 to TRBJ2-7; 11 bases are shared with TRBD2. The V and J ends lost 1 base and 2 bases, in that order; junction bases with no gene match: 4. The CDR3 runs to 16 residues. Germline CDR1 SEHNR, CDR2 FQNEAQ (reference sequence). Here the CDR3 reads CASSLGGLAATYEQYF. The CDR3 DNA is TGTGCCAGCAGCTTAGGGGGACTAGCGGCTACCTACGAGCAGTACTTC.

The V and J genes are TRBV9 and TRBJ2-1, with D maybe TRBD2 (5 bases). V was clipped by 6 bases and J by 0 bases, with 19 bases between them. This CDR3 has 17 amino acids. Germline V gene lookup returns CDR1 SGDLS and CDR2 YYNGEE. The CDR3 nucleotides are TGTGCCAGCACCAAGGACTCGGGTCCCAGCTCCTACAATGAGCAGTTCTTC. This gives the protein CASTKDSGPSSYNEQFF.

The CDR3 here is CASSQVGAGGPYEQYF. The CDR3 coding sequence is TGTGCCAGCAGCCAAGTTGGAGCGGGAGGGCCCTACGAGCAGTACTTC. The V and J genes are TRBV3-1 (or the pseudogene TRBV3-2) and TRBJ2-7; 10 nucleotides agree with TRBD2. CDR3 length: 16 amino acids. The junction had 5 bases not matched to a gene; V was cut back by 1 base and J by 2 bases. CDR1 and CDR2 (germline): LGHDT, YNNKEL (reference sequence).

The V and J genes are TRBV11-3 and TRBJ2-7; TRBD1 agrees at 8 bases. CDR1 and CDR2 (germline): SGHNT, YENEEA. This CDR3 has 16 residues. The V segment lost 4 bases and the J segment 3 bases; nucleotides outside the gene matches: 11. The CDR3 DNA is TGTGCCAGCAGCTGGGGTTTTGAGACAGGGGTCTACGAGCAGTACTTC. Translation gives CASSWGFETGVYEQYF.

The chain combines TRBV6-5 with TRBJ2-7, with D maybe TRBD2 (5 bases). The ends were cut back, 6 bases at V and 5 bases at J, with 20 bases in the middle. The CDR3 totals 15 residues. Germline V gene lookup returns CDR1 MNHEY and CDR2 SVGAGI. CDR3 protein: CASSSLRVTSDEQYF. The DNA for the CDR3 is TGTGCCAGCAGCTCCTTGCGGGTCACATCCGACGAGCAGTACTTC.

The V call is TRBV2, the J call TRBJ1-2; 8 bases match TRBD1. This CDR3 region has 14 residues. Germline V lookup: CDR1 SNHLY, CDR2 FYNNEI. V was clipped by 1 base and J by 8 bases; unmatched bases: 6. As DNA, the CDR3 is TGTGCCAGCAGTGAAGGCAGGGGGCAACGGGGCTACACCTTC. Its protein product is CASSEGRGQRGYTF.

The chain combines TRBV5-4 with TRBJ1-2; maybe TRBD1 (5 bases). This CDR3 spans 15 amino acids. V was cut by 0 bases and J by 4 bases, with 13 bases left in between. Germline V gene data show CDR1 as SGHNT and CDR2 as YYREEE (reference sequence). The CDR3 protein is CASSLVPGKGYGYTF. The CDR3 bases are TGTGCCAGCAGCTTGGTGCCAGGGAAGGGCTATGGCTACACCTTC.

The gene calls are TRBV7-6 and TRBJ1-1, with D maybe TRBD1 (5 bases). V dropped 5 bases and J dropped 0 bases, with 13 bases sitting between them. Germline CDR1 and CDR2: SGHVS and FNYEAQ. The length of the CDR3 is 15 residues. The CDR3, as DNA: TGTGCCAGCAGCCCCCGGTCGGACATGAACACTGAAGCTTTCTTT. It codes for CASSPRSDMNTEAFF.

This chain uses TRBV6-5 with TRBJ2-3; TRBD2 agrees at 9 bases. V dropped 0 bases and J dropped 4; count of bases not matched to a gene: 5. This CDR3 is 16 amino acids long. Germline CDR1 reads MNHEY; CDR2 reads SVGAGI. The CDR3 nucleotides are TGTGCCAGCAGTTACTCGGCGGGACTAGCCTCAGATACGCAGTATTTT. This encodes CASSYSAGLASDTQYF.

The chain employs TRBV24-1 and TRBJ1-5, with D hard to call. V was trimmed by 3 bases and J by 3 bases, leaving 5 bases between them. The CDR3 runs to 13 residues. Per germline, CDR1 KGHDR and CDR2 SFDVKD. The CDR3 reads CATSDHSNQPQHF. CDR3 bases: TGTGCCACCAGTGATCATTCCAATCAGCCCCAGCATTTT.

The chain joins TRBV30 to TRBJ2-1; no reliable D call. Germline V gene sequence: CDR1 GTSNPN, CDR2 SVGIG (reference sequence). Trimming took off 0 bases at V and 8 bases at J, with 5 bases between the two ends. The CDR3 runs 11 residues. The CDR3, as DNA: TGTGCCTGGAGTGTTGTCTATGAGCAGTTCTTC. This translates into CAWSVVYEQFF.

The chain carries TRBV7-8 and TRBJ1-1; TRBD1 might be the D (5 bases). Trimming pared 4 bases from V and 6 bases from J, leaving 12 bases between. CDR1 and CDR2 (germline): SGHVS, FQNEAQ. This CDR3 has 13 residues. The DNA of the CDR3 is TGTGCCAGCAGCTACGTCACAGGCTCTGAAGCTTTCTTT. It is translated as CASSYVTGSEAFF. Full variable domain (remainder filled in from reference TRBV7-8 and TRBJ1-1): GAGVSQSPRYKVAKRGQDVALRCDPISGHVSLFWYQQALGQGPEFLTYFQNEAQLDKSGLPSDRFFAERPEGSVSTLKIQRTQQEDSAVYLCASSYVTGSEAFFGQGTRLTVV.